Each of the 24 T cell receptor beta chains below was sequenced from the same sample in a study of blood T cell repertoires in COVID-19. Data came from immunoSEQ multiplex PCR; TCRdb stores just in-frame clones and leaves some out. The sample shows about 140,000 clones, about 80% of them seen only once. Sequencing input: peripheral blood. These receptors all come from a man in his forties or fifties with acute or convalescent COVID-19.

The chain combines TRBV10-2 with TRBJ2-5; TRBD2 agrees at 9 bases. With V trimmed by 6 bases and J by 5 bases, 4 bases remained unmatched. The CDR3 is 13 amino acids. Germline CDR1 WSHSY, CDR2 SAAADI. CDR3 nucleotides: TGCGCCAGCAGGACTAGCGGAGGGGAGACCCAGTACTTC. This sequence encodes CASRTSGGETQYF.

The chain joins TRBV3-1 (or the pseudogene TRBV3-2) to TRBJ1-6, with TRBD1 as a possible D gene (6 bases). The length of the CDR3 is 16 residues. Germline CDR1 is LGHDT and CDR2 is YNNKEL (reference sequence). Trimming left V 4 bases short and J 7 bases short, with 17 bases between. CDR3 in DNA: TGTGCCAGCAGCCCCGTGCGGGGGGCCGGGAATTCACCCCTCCACTTT. Protein product: CASSPVRGAGNSPLHF.

This clone came up a few times. The V and J genes are TRBV18 and TRBJ1-5, with 12 bases identical to TRBD1. V shed 3 bases, J shed 8 bases, and the junction held 5 bases outside the gene matches. CDR3 size: 15 residues. CDR1 and CDR2 (germline): KGHSH, LQKENI. CDR3 DNA sequence: TGTGCCAGCTCACCGGGACAGGGGGCGAGGAAGCCCCAGCATTTT. It is translated as CASSPGQGARKPQHF.

This clone was picked up a small number of times. V gene TRBV2 combines with J gene TRBJ2-7; 10 bases agree with TRBD1. The CDR3 loop spans 13 amino acids. Germline CDR1 SNHLY, CDR2 FYNNEI. After removal of 7 bases from V and 3 bases from J, the junction contained 3 bases not matched to a gene. CDR3 DNA: TGTGCCAGCAATAGGGACAGGGGCTACGAGCAGTACGTC. It encodes CASNRDRGYEQYV.

The genes are TRBV15 and TRBJ1-5; TRBD1 aligns across 10 bases. Trimming removed 0 bases from V and 9 bases from J; junction bases left unmatched: 5. The CDR3 spans 15 residues. Per the germline V gene, CDR1 is LNHNV and CDR2 is YYDKDF (reference sequence). The CDR3 here is CATSRETGGIRPQHF. For the CDR3, the DNA is TGTGCCACCAGCAGAGAGACAGGGGGCATACGGCCCCAGCATTTT.

V and J are TRBV7-9 and TRBJ2-7, with a weak D call TRBD1 (5 bases). V lost 5 bases, J lost 2 bases, and 16 bases lay in between. The CDR3 sequence is 15 residues long. Germline lookup yields CDR1 SEHNR and CDR2 FQNEAQ (reference sequence). CDR3 amino acids: CASSPPQGGAYEQYF. DNA for the CDR3: TGTGCCAGCAGCCCTCCCCAGGGTGGGGCCTACGAGCAGTACTTC.

The chain is built from TRBV12-3 or TRBV12-4 and TRBJ2-7; D gene unclear. The CDR3 sequence is 12 residues long. V lost 5 bases, J lost 0 bases, and 5 bases lay in between. The CDR3: CASSRSSYEQYF. The DNA of the CDR3 is TGTGCCAGCAGTCGGAGCTCCTACGAGCAGTACTTC.

CDR3 in amino acids: CASSPPGQGRRYTF. The CDR3 DNA is TGTGCCAGCAGTCCCCCCGGACAGGGGAGGCGCTACACCTTC. This chain joins TRBV3-1 (or the pseudogene TRBV3-2) and TRBJ1-2, with TRBD1 matching over 9 bases. The length of the CDR3 is 14 residues. Germline CDR1 LGHDT, CDR2 YNNKEL (reference sequence). V gave up 6 bases and J gave up 9 bases; unmatched junction bases: 11.

The J gene is TRBJ2-1, the V gene TRBV7-6; 7 bases are a match to TRBD1. J lost 6 bases, V lost 5 bases, and 10 bases had no gene match. This CDR3 comprises 15 residues. Per germline, CDR1 SGHVS and CDR2 FNYEAQ. CDR3 nucleotide sequence: TGTGCCAGCAGCCGCGGTCGGGACAGACTCAATGAGCAGTTCTTC. Its protein is CASSRGRDRLNEQFF.

This clone appeared a few times. V is TRBV12-3 or TRBV12-4 and J is TRBJ2-7; weak D call: TRBD2 (5 bases). This CDR3 region has 13 residues. Trimming shortened V by 7 bases and J by 1 base, and 11 bases separated the two germline ends. The chain's CDR3 is CASKRSSSYEQYF. CDR3 DNA: TGTGCCAGCAAGCGGAGCAGTTCCTACGAGCAGTACTTC.

The V gene is TRBV11-3, the J gene TRBJ2-7; 9 bases agree with TRBD1. The CDR3 loop spans 15 amino acids. With 4 bases clipped from V and 5 bases from J, the junction kept 9 bases outside the gene matches. CDR1 and CDR2 from the germline V gene are SGHNT and YENEEA. The CDR3 DNA sequence: TGTGCCAGCAGCTCCATAGGGGACAGGGACAACGAGCAGTACTTC. It translates to CASSSIGDRDNEQYF.

The chain employs TRBV7-8 and TRBJ2-7; 7 nucleotides align to TRBD1. The germline V gene encodes CDR1 SGHVS and CDR2 FQNEAQ. Losses at the gene ends were 5 bases for V and 1 base for J; bases not matched to a gene: 5. The CDR3 contains 14 residues. Here the CDR3 reads CASSLGTVSYEQYF. The CDR3 DNA reads TGTGCCAGCAGCCTCGGGACAGTGTCCTACGAGCAGTACTTC.

The V and J genes are TRBV9 and TRBJ1-2; tentative D call: TRBD1 (5 bases). V was shortened by 0 bases and J by 3 bases, with 12 bases between the two germline ends. Germline assignment: CDR1 SGDLS and CDR2 YYNGEE. The CDR3 spans 15 residues. The CDR3 loop reads CASSVGGGSDYGYTF. The CDR3 DNA sequence: TGTGCCAGCAGCGTAGGCGGGGGATCGGACTATGGCTACACCTTC.

By share of the sample, this clone is medium-sized. J is TRBJ2-3 and V is TRBV25-1; D possibly corresponds to TRBD1 (6 bases). The V gene's germline CDR1 is MGHDK and CDR2 SYGVNS. CDR3 length equals 15 residues. V dropped 2 bases and J dropped 3 bases, with 12 bases sitting between them. This CDR3 is CASSEGAGETDTQYF. The CDR3, as DNA: TGTGCCAGCAGTGAAGGGGCAGGGGAGACAGATACGCAGTATTTT.

This clone has just one count. The V gene is TRBV4-1, the J gene TRBJ2-5, with D unresolved. V was pared by 5 bases and J by 6 bases, with 19 bases between. Germline CDR1 and CDR2: MGHRA and YSYEKL. This CDR3 has 15 residues. The CDR3: CASSDTRLVGKTQYF. In DNA form, the CDR3 reads TGCGCCAGCAGCGATACGCGACTGGTTGGAAAGACCCAGTACTTC.

The chain carries TRBV10-1 and TRBJ2-7, with TRBD1 identical over 7 bases. The germline gives CDR1 WNHNN, CDR2 SYGVQD (reference sequence). V lost 6 bases to trimming and J lost 3 bases; unmatched junction nucleotides: 14. The CDR3 runs 16 residues. CDR3 sequence: CASRGTDPLKVYEQYV. In nucleotides, the CDR3 is TGCGCCAGCAGAGGGACAGACCCTCTTAAAGTCTACGAGCAGTACGTC.

The rearrangement joins TRBV7-2 to TRBJ2-3; 9 bases fit TRBD2. CDR1 is SGHTA and CDR2 is FQGNSA in the germline V gene. V lost 5 bases to trimming and J lost 10 bases; unmatched junction nucleotides: 25. The CDR3 has 19 amino acids. CDR3 sequence: CASSPIRRGGAFLAAAQYF. The CDR3 coding sequence is TGTGCCAGCAGCCCCATCCGGCGCGGGGGGGCATTTCTCGCCGCCGCGCAGTATTTT.

The chain uses TRBV5-1 and TRBJ2-3, with 11 bases fitting TRBD1. Germline V gives CDR1 SGHRS, CDR2 YFSETQ. Trimming cost V 3 bases and J 4 bases; bases outside gene matches: 4. The CDR3 runs to 15 residues. The CDR3 sequence: CASSYGQGAADTQYF. Written as DNA, the CDR3 is TGCGCCAGCAGCTACGGACAGGGGGCCGCAGATACGCAGTATTTT. Variable domain in full (rest from reference TRBV5-1 and TRBJ2-3): KAGVTQTPRYLIKTRGQQVTLSCSPISGHRSVSWYQQTPGQGLQFLFEYFSETQRNKGNFPGRFSGRQFSNSRSEMNVSTLELGDSALYLCASSYGQGAADTQYFGPGTRLTVL.

V is TRBV7-2 and J is TRBJ1-6, with 7 nucleotides matching TRBD1. CDR3 size: 15 residues. Looked up from germline, CDR1 is SGHTA and CDR2 is FQGNSA. The junction had 6 bases not matched to a gene; V was cut back by 6 bases and J by 4 bases. CDR3 in amino acids: CASRRDRGYNSPLHF. DNA of the CDR3: TGTGCCAGCAGACGGGACAGAGGATATAATTCACCCCTCCACTTT. The entire variable domain, with the rest obtained from reference TRBV7-2 and TRBJ1-6, is as follows: GAGVSQSPSNKVTEKGKDVELRCDPISGHTALYWYRQSLGQGLEFLIYFQGNSAPDKSGLPSDRFSAERTGGSVSTLTIQRTQQEDSAVYLCASRRDRGYNSPLHFGNGTRLTVT.

This clone turned up a few times. Other DNA sequences in this sample translate to the same CDR3. The chain joins TRBV12-3 or TRBV12-4 to TRBJ1-2; a possible D gene is TRBD1 (5 bases). Trimming shortened V by 5 bases and J by 4 bases, and 11 bases separated the two germline ends. This CDR3 spans 13 amino acids. The CDR3 DNA reads as TGTGCCAGCAGTAGTTTGGGGGGCTATGGCTACACCTTC. It encodes CASSSLGGYGYTF.

V and J are TRBV7-6 and TRBJ1-2; no reliable D call. The germline V and J ends were trimmed by 5 bases and 0 bases, with 13 bases remaining between them. CDR1 SGHVS and CDR2 FNYEAQ come from the germline V gene. The CDR3 consists of 15 residues. This CDR3 is CASSPVPSSNYGYTF. The CDR3 DNA follows: TGTGCCAGCAGCCCCGTCCCCTCGTCTAACTATGGCTACACCTTC.

The rearrangement uses TRBV5-1 and TRBJ2-2; D is perhaps TRBD2 (5 bases). The germline V and J ends were trimmed by 4 bases and 0 bases, with 7 bases remaining between them. The CDR3 has 14 residues. From germline, CDR1 is SGHRS and CDR2 YFSETQ. The CDR3 region has the DNA TGCGCCAGCAGCCCGGAGGCGAACACCGGGGAGCTGTTTTTT. Amino acid sequence: CASSPEANTGELFF.

The chain joins TRBV7-2 to TRBJ1-1; no firm D call. Trimming cost V 3 bases and J 1 base, with 9 bases left between them. Germline V lookup: CDR1 SGHTA, CDR2 FQGNSA. The CDR3 extends over 14 amino acids. Written as DNA, the CDR3 is TGTGCCAGCAGCTTGATGTACGGGAACACTGAAGCTTTCTTT. Its translation: CASSLMYGNTEAFF.

The DNA of the CDR3 is TGTGCCAGCAGGATAGCGGGCTATAGCACAGATACGCAGTATTTT. Its protein product is CASRIAGYSTDTQYF. J is TRBJ2-3 and V is TRBV6-5, with 7 bases aligning to TRBD2. The CDR3 extends over 15 amino acids. Germline loops: CDR1 MNHEY, CDR2 SVGAGI. V shed 6 bases, J shed 0 bases, and the junction held 6 bases outside the gene matches.